This TCR beta chain emerged from a study of blood T cell repertoires in COVID-19. Profiled with immunoSEQ multiplex PCR; TCRdb holds only in-frame clones, not every one. The data hold about 76,000 clones, with about 86% observed a single time. The V gene lost 5 bases and the J gene lost 5 bases, with 12 bases spanning the gap. Germline assignment: CDR1 LNHDA and CDR2 SQIVND (reference sequence). This CDR3 comprises 14 residues. Sequenced: peripheral blood. This receptor was obtained from a human donor in a cohort sampled during active COVID-19. The V call is TRBV19, the J call TRBJ2-2; possibly TRBD2 for D (5 bases). CDR3 amino acids: CASSSFGETGELFF. The CDR3 coding sequence is TGTGCCAGTAGTTCTTTTGGGGAGACCGGGGAGCTGTTTTTT.